The 24 T cell receptor beta chains below come from one sample, sequenced in a study of control samples from healthy donors and cancer patients. Here immunoSEQ multiplex PCR was the method, and the copy in TCRdb shows in-frame clones only, minus some. Of some 130,000 clones in the sample, about nine tenths were seen once. Source material: blood. The receptors derive from a man aged 18 to 29 in good health.

This chain joins TRBV30 and TRBJ2-5; 12 bases line up with TRBD2. This CDR3 spans 17 amino acids. V shed 2 bases, J shed 7 bases, and the junction held 14 bases outside the gene matches. Germline V gene sequence: CDR1 GTSNPN, CDR2 SVGIG (reference sequence). CDR3 sequence reads: CAWSRRTSGDKVGTQYF. CDR3 bases: TGTGCCTGGAGTAGGCGGACTAGCGGGGACAAGGTTGGGACCCAGTACTTC.

The gene calls are TRBV7-2 and TRBJ2-7; the D gene is possibly TRBD1 (6 bases). This CDR3 has 17 amino acids. V was shortened by 3 bases and J by 0 bases, with 18 bases between the two germline ends. Germline assignment: CDR1 SGHTA and CDR2 FQGNSA. The CDR3 DNA is TGTGCCAGCAGCTTTACCCCGGGACACAAAGCCTCCTACGAGCAGTACTTC. It translates to CASSFTPGHKASYEQYF.

This chain links TRBV5-1 with TRBJ2-2; tentatively, D is TRBD2 (5 bases). The CDR3 loop spans 13 amino acids. V dropped 6 bases and J dropped 7 bases, with 13 bases sitting between them. The germline V gene encodes CDR1 SGHRS and CDR2 YFSETQ. This CDR3 reads CASTSLEGGELFF. The CDR3, as DNA: TGCGCCAGCACCTCACTTGAGGGCGGGGAGCTGTTTTTT.

This chain connects TRBV9 to TRBJ1-1; TRBD1 might be the D (6 bases). V was shortened by 0 bases and J by 1 base, with 25 bases between the two germline ends. Germline CDR1 reads SGDLS; CDR2 reads YYNGEE. This CDR3 comprises 20 residues. The CDR3 loop reads CASSVVSSSRLDRQNTEAFF. CDR3 in DNA: TGTGCCAGCAGCGTAGTTTCCTCTAGTAGACTGGACAGACAGAACACTGAAGCTTTCTTT. Supplemented by reference TRBV9 and TRBJ1-1, the full variable domain reads DSGVTQTPKHLITATGQRVTLRCSPRSGDLSVYWYQQSLDQGLQFLIQYYNGEERAKGNILERFSAQQFPDLHSELNLSSLELGDSALYFCASSVVSSSRLDRQNTEAFFGQGTRLTVV.

This clone appeared a single time. The chain combines TRBV19 with TRBJ1-3, with TRBD1 matching 8 bases. Germline CDR1 and CDR2: LNHDA and SQIVND (reference sequence). Germline trimming cut 3 bases from V and 2 bases from J; bases unmatched to any gene: 3. CDR3 length: 15 residues. The CDR3 loop is CASSIQGAAGNTIYF. CDR3 DNA: TGTGCCAGTAGTATTCAGGGGGCGGCTGGAAACACCATATATTTT. Full variable domain (remainder filled in from reference TRBV19 and TRBJ1-3): DGGITQSPKYLFRKEGQNVTLSCEQNLNHDAMYWYRQDPGQGLRLIYYSQIVNDFQKGDIAEGYSVSREKKESFPLTVTSAQKNPTAFYLCASSIQGAAGNTIYFGEGSWLTVV.

The chain uses TRBV30 and TRBJ1-3; possible D gene TRBD1, 5 bases. CDR3 size: 15 residues. Germline CDR1 and CDR2: GTSNPN and SVGIG (reference sequence). V shed 4 bases and J shed 0 bases, with 13 bases lying between them. CDR3 in DNA: TGTGCCTGGAATCCGGGACTCTTCTCTGGAAACACCATATATTTT. Translation: CAWNPGLFSGNTIYF.

V and J are TRBV10-2 and TRBJ1-1; 10 bases map to TRBD1. Trimming at V came to 6 bases and at J to 0 bases, leaving 7 bases not matched to a gene. This CDR3 is 16 amino acids long. Germline values: CDR1 WSHSY, CDR2 SAAADI. CDR3 amino acids: CASRVPGQGMNTEAFF. CDR3 DNA sequence: TGCGCCAGCAGAGTCCCGGGACAGGGGATGAACACTGAAGCTTTCTTT.

The chain carries TRBV9 and TRBJ1-6, with TRBD1 identical over 9 bases. The CDR3 loop spans 14 amino acids. Losses at the gene ends were 3 bases for V and 8 bases for J; bases not matched to a gene: 3. Germline-derived CDR1 and CDR2 are SGDLS and YYNGEE. For the CDR3, the DNA is TGTGCCAGCAGCGCGACAGGGGGTGATTCACCCCTCCACTTT. Its protein product is CASSATGGDSPLHF.

This chain connects TRBV29-1 to TRBJ1-2, with D possibly matching TRBD1 (5 bases). There are 15 residues in the CDR3. Germline V gene sequence: CDR1 SQVTM, CDR2 ANQGSEA. The V and J ends lost 2 bases and 8 bases respectively, with 21 bases between them. DNA of the CDR3: TGCAGCGTTGAAACTGGGGACTACCGAGAAACGGGCTACACCTTC. Protein product: CSVETGDYRETGYTF.

The chain combines TRBV28 with TRBJ2-7; TRBD1 matches 12 bases. The CDR3 has 14 residues. Trimming at V came to 7 bases and at J to 5 bases, leaving 6 bases not matched to a gene. Per the germline V gene, CDR1 is MDHEN and CDR2 is SYDVKM. CDR3 in amino acids: CASNGGQGANEQYF. In DNA form, the CDR3 reads TGTGCCAGCAACGGGGGACAGGGGGCCAACGAGCAGTACTTC.

The V call is TRBV5-1, the J call TRBJ1-2; D call uncertain. CDR3 length: 13 amino acids. The V gene's germline CDR1 is SGHRS and CDR2 YFSETQ. The V gene lost 2 bases and the J gene lost 2 bases, with 7 bases spanning the gap. Here the CDR3 reads CASSFAENYGYTF. CDR3 DNA: TGCGCCAGCAGCTTCGCAGAGAACTATGGCTACACCTTC.

This clone was seen a single time. The chain joins TRBV20-1 to TRBJ2-7, with D unclear. V was shortened by 3 bases and J by 5 bases, with 14 bases between the two germline ends. Germline V gives CDR1 DFQATT, CDR2 SNEGSKA (reference sequence). The CDR3 contains 13 residues. The CDR3 sequence: CSASLPDGNEQYF. CDR3 nucleotides: TGCAGTGCTAGTCTACCGGACGGAAACGAGCAGTACTTC.

V gene TRBV2 combines with J gene TRBJ1-5; tentative D call: TRBD1 (6 bases). V gave up 5 bases and J gave up 5 bases, with 10 bases separating them. Germline CDR1 SNHLY, CDR2 FYNNEI. CDR3 length: 13 amino acids. In DNA form, the CDR3 reads TGTGCCAGCAGTCTACAGGGTTATCAGCCCCAGCATTTT. Translating it yields CASSLQGYQPQHF. Drawing the rest from reference TRBV2 and TRBJ1-5, the complete variable domain is EPEVTQTPSHQVTQMGQEVILRCVPISNHLYFYWYRQILGQKVEFLVSFYNNEISEKSEIFDDQFSVERPDGSNFTLKIRSTKLEDSAMYFCASSLQGYQPQHFGDGTRLSIL.

The rearrangement links TRBV7-9 to TRBJ1-1; tentative D call: TRBD1 (5 bases). V gave up 2 bases and J gave up 5 bases, with 6 bases separating them. Germline-derived CDR1 and CDR2 are SEHNR and FQNEAQ (reference sequence). CDR3 length: 12 amino acids. The CDR3 coding sequence is TGTGCCAGCAGCTTATCAGGGACTGAAGCTTTCTTT. Translation gives CASSLSGTEAFF.

This chain uses TRBV2 with TRBJ1-2, with TRBD1 as a possible D gene (6 bases). The CDR3 totals 11 residues. Between the trimmed V and J ends, which lost 8 bases and 5 bases, there was a span of 9 bases. Germline V gives CDR1 SNHLY, CDR2 FYNNEI. For the CDR3, the DNA is TGTGCCAGCCCTACAGGGTATGGCTACACCTTC. Encoded protein: CASPTGYGYTF.

The rearrangement uses TRBV18 and TRBJ2-3; D is undetermined. CDR1 and CDR2 from the germline V gene are KGHSH and LQKENI. Trimming removed 0 bases from V and 2 bases from J, with 6 bases in between. The CDR3 runs to 14 residues. The CDR3 loop reads CASSPPTDTDTQYF. The CDR3 nucleotides read TGTGCCAGCTCACCACCGACCGACACAGATACGCAGTATTTT.

The V call is TRBV29-1, the J call TRBJ2-7, with TRBD1 matching over 9 bases. The length of the CDR3 is 13 residues. V shed 5 bases, J shed 6 bases, and the junction held 8 bases outside the gene matches. The germline V gene encodes CDR1 SQVTM and CDR2 ANQGSEA. The CDR3 nucleotides read TGCAGCGTTTCATGGACAGGGGACGGCGAGCAGTACTTC. This codes for CSVSWTGDGEQYF.

The chain recombines TRBV18 with TRBJ1-2, with 7 bases fitting TRBD1. V lost 4 bases and J lost 4; bases outside the gene matches: 9. There are 15 residues in the CDR3. Germline V lookup: CDR1 KGHSH, CDR2 LQKENI. The CDR3 bases are TGTGCCAGCTCACGGTCCGGGACAGAGGGCTATGGCTACACCTTC. Translated: CASSRSGTEGYGYTF.

This clone came up once. This chain connects TRBV27 to TRBJ2-7; TRBD2 matches 8 bases. The germline CDR1 and CDR2 sequences are MNHEY and SMNVEV (reference sequence). The CDR3 consists of 13 residues. The junction had 5 bases not matched to a gene; V was cut back by 5 bases and J by 5 bases. Written as DNA, the CDR3 is TGTGCCAGCAGTCCCCTCGGGGGGGACGAGCAGTACTTC. The encoded protein is CASSPLGGDEQYF.

This rearrangement joins TRBV7-9 to TRBJ1-6; D is perhaps TRBD1 (6 bases). Trimming shortened V by 1 base and J by 7 bases, and 17 bases separated the two germline ends. Per germline, CDR1 SEHNR and CDR2 FQNEAQ (reference sequence). This CDR3 region has 17 residues. The CDR3 reads CASSLETGLNRNSPLHF. CDR3 nucleotides: TGTGCCAGCAGCTTAGAGACAGGCTTGAATCGGAATTCACCCCTCCACTTT.

V is TRBV5-1 and J is TRBJ2-7, with D possibly TRBD1 on 5 matching bases. V gave up 0 bases and J gave up 6 bases, with 13 bases separating them. The CDR3 is made up of 14 amino acids. Germline V gives CDR1 SGHRS, CDR2 YFSETQ. The CDR3 protein is CASSLVQGGLEQYF. CDR3 sequence (DNA): TGCGCCAGCAGCTTGGTGCAGGGCGGTCTCGAGCAGTACTTC. The variable domain in full, completed from reference TRBV5-1 and TRBJ2-7, reads KAGVTQTPRYLIKTRGQQVTLSCSPISGHRSVSWYQQTPGQGLQFLFEYFSETQRNKGNFPGRFSGRQFSNSRSEMNVSTLELGDSALYLCASSLVQGGLEQYFGPGTRLTVT.

The genes are TRBV6-5 and TRBJ1-3; 8 nucleotides agree with TRBD1. The V and J ends lost 6 bases and 3 bases, in that order; junction bases with no gene match: 7. CDR1 and CDR2 (germline): MNHEY, SVGAGI. The CDR3 sequence is 15 residues long. The CDR3 nucleotides read TGTGCCAGCAGCCAATACGACAGGGGTGGAAACACCATATATTTT. Encoded protein: CASSQYDRGGNTIYF.

The chain is built from TRBV28 and TRBJ2-5, with 7 bases aligning to TRBD2. After removal of 1 base from V and 4 bases from J, the junction contained 6 bases not matched to a gene. There are 15 residues in the CDR3. Germline V gene data show CDR1 as MDHEN and CDR2 as SYDVKM. Here the CDR3 reads CASSLSPSGGETQYF. CDR3 nucleotide sequence: TGTGCCAGCAGTTTATCCCCCTCGGGGGGAGAGACCCAGTACTTC.

This sequence joins TRBV4-1 and TRBJ1-4, with D unresolved. CDR1 MGHRA and CDR2 YSYEKL come from the germline V gene. Trimming took 5 bases from V and 5 from J, leaving 12 bases between them. The CDR3 is made up of 14 amino acids. The CDR3 is CASSTLGLNEKLFF. CDR3 DNA: TGCGCCAGCAGCACGTTGGGCCTGAATGAAAAACTGTTTTTT.